The next 9 T cell receptor beta chains were all read from a single sample in a study of blood T cells in healthy people across ages. A J-beta primer mix and a sample-barcoded 5' primer were used in a second PCR of roughly 7 to 12 cycles. TCRdb independently ran MiXCR on the 5' RACE reads; one entry per CDR3 protein. Of some 1.6 million distinct CDR3 sequences listed, roughly 32% are singletons. Sequencing was carried out using blood. These receptor sequences come from a woman in her 30s in good health.

In its sample, this clonotype was seen many times. The J gene is TRBJ2-7, the V gene TRBV7-8, with unresolved D. Trimming left V 1 base short and J 0 bases short, with 4 bases between. The CDR3 runs 13 residues. Germline CDR1 SGHVS, CDR2 FQNEAQ. CDR3 bases: TGTGCCAGCAGCTTAGTCAACTCCTACGAGCAGTACTTC. This gives the protein CASSLVNSYEQYF. Full variable domain (remainder filled in from reference TRBV7-8 and TRBJ2-7): GAGVSQSPRYKVAKRGQDVALRCDPISGHVSLFWYQQALGQGPEFLTYFQNEAQLDKSGLPSDRFFAERPEGSVSTLKIQRTQQEDSAVYLCASSLVNSYEQYFGPGTRLTVT.

This chain uses TRBV28 with TRBJ1-5; 10 bases match TRBD1. Germline V CDR1 and CDR2: MDHEN, SYDVKM. V gave up 8 bases and J gave up 1 base; unmatched junction bases: 5. The CDR3 is 15 residues long. The DNA for the CDR3 is TGTGCCAGCGGGGACAGGGGTATGAGCAATCAGCCCCAGCATTTT. This codes for CASGDRGMSNQPQHF.

V gene TRBV18 combines with J gene TRBJ2-1; 10 nucleotides line up with TRBD2. CDR1 and CDR2 from the germline V gene are KGHSH and LQKENI. Trimming at V came to 1 base and at J to 6 bases, leaving 3 bases not matched to a gene. This CDR3 contains 15 residues. The CDR3 here is CASSPLASGGNEQFF. Written as DNA, the CDR3 is TGTGCCAGCTCACCACTTGCTAGCGGGGGCAATGAGCAGTTCTTC.

This clonotype was found a few times. This chain uses TRBV7-9 with TRBJ2-3; TRBD2 matches at 14 bases. The CDR3 spans 18 residues. Germline V lookup: CDR1 SEHNR, CDR2 FQNEAQ (reference sequence). V lost 2 bases and J lost 8; bases outside the gene matches: 12. CDR3 nucleotide sequence: TGTGCCAGCAGCTTATCCACCGGGACTAGCGGGAGCGAGGGTACGCAGTATTTT. Amino acid sequence: CASSLSTGTSGSEGTQYF.

This sequence joins TRBV7-9 and TRBJ2-1; D unresolved. This CDR3 comprises 17 residues. V was trimmed by 3 bases and J by 0 bases, leaving 15 bases between them. In germline, CDR1 is SEHNR, CDR2 FQNEAQ (reference sequence). CDR3 nucleotide sequence: TGTGCCAGCAGCTTGGGTCGATGGACGAGCTCCTACAATGAGCAGTTCTTC. Translation gives CASSLGRWTSSYNEQFF.

This clonotype was recorded once. One end of the junction fails to match germline, which may point to a read error. This chain connects TRBV20-1 to TRBJ2-7; D not certain. Germline CDR1 and CDR2: DFQATT and SNEGSKA (reference sequence). This CDR3 region has 12 residues. The CDR3 is CRATKSSYEQYF. Here the CDR3 DNA reads TGCAGGGCTACCAAGAGCTCCTACGAGCAGTACTTC.

This clonotype was recorded a few times. This chain connects TRBV4-1 to TRBJ2-7; 11 bases are a match to TRBD2. The V and J ends lost 6 bases and 6 bases, in that order; junction bases with no gene match: 7. The CDR3 sequence is 14 residues long. Germline lookup yields CDR1 MGHRA and CDR2 YSYEKL. CDR3 protein: CASRLEGTSGEQYF. CDR3 nucleotides: TGCGCCAGCAGACTTGAGGGGACTAGCGGCGAGCAGTACTTC.

V and J are TRBV20-1 and TRBJ2-1; 9 bases are a match to TRBD2. The J call may be faulty, since TRBJ2-7 better matches the DNA end. Germline lookup yields CDR1 DFQATT and CDR2 SNEGSKA (reference sequence). The CDR3 has 16 amino acids. The CDR3 spells CSAKDPRREGRNEQYF. CDR3 nucleotide sequence: TGCAGTGCCAAGGACCCTCGGCGGGAGGGCCGAAATGAGCAGTACTTC.

V usage is TRBV4-1 and J usage is TRBJ2-7; TRBD2 matches 11 bases. The CDR3 is 15 residues long. J was trimmed by 8 bases and V by 1 base; bases with no gene match: 7. The germline V gene encodes CDR1 MGHRA and CDR2 YSYEKL. The CDR3 is CASSQVVAGGGKQYF. CDR3 bases: TGCGCCAGCAGCCAAGTAGTAGCGGGGGGGGGAAAGCAGTACTTC.